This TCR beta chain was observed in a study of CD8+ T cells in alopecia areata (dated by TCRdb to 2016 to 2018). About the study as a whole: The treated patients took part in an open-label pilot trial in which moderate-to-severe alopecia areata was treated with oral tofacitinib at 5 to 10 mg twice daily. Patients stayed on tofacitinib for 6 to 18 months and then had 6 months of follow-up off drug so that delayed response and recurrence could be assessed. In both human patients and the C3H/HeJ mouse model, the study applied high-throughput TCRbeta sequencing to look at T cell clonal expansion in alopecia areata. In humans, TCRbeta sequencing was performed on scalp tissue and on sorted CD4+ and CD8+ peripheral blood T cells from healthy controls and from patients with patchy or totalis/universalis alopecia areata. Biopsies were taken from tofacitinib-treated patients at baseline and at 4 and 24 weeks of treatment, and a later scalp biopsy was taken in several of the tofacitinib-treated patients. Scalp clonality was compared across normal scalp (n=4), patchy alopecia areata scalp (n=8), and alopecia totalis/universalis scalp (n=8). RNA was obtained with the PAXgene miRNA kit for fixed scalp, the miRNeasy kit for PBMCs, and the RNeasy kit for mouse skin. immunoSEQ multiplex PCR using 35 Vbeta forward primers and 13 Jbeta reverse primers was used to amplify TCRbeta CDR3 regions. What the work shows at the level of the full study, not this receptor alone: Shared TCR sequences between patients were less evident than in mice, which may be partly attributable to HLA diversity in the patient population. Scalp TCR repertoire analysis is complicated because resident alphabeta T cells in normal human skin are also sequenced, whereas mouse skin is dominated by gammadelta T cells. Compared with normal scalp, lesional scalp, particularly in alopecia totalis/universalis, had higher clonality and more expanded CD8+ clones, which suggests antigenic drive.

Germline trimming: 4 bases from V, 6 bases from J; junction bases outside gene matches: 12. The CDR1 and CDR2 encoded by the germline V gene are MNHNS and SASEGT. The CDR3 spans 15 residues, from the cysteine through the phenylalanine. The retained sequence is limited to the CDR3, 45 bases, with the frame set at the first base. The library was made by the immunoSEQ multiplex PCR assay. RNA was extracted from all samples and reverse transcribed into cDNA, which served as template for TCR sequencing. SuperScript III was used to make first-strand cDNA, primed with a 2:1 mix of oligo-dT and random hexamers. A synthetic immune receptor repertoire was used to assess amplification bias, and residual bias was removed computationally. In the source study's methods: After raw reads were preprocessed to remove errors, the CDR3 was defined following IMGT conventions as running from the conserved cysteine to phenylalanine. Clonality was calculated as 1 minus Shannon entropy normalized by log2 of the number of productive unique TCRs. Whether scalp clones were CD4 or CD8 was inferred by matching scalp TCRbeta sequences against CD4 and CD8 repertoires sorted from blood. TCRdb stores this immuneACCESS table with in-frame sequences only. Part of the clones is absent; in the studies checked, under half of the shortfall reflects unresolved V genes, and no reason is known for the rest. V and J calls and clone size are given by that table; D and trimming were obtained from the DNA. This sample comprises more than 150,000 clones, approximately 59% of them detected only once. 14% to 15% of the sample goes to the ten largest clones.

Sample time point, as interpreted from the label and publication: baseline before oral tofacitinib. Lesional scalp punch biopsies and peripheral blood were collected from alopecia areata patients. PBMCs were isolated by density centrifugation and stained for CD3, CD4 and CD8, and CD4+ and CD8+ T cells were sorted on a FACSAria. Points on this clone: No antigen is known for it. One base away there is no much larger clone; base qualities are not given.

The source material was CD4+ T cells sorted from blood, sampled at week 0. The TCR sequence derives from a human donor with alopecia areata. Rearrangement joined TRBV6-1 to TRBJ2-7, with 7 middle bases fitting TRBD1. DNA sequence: TGTGCCAGCAGTGCCGGCAGACAGGGTCGTGGCGAGCAGTACTTC. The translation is CASSAGRQGRGEQYF.